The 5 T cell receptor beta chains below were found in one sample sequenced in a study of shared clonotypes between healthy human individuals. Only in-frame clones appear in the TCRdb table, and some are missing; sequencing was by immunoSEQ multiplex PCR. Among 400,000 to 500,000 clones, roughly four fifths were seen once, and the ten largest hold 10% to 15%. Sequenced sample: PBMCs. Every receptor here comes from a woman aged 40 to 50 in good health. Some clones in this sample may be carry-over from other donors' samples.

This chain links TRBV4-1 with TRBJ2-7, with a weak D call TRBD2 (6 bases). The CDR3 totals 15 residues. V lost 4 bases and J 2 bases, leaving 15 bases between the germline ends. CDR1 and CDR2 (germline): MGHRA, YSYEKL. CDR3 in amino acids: CASSLDRGRPYEQYF. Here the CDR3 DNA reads TGCGCCAGCAGCCTTGATCGGGGGAGACCCTACGAGCAGTACTTC.

The CDR3 is CASSQDQAGGREQYF. CDR3 DNA sequence: TGTGCCAGCAGCCAAGACCAAGCGGGAGGACGGGAGCAGTACTTC. This chain uses TRBV4-2 with TRBJ2-7; the match to TRBD2 covers 9 bases. The CDR3 has 15 amino acids. V trimming: 0 bases; J trimming: 7 bases; junction bases outside the gene matches: 7. CDR1 LGHNA and CDR2 YNFKEQ come from the germline V gene.

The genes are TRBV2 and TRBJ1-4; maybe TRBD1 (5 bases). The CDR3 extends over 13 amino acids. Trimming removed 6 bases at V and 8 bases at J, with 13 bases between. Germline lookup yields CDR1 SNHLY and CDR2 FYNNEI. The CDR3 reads CASRGAGVEKLFF. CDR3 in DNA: TGTGCCAGCAGGGGCGCGGGGGTGGAAAAACTGTTTTTT. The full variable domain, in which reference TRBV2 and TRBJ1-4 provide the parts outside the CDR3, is EPEVTQTPSHQVTQMGQEVILRCVPISNHLYFYWYRQILGQKVEFLVSFYNNEISEKSEIFDDQFSVERPDGSNFTLKIRSTKLEDSAMYFCASRGAGVEKLFFGSGTQLSVL.

The CDR3, as DNA: TGTGCCAGCAGCTTGTCGCCGGACAGGGTGTCTGGCTACACCTTC. As protein: CASSLSPDRVSGYTF. The V gene is TRBV5-8, the J gene TRBJ1-2, with 8 nucleotides matching TRBD1. The V gene's germline CDR1 is SGHTS and CDR2 YDEGEE. CDR3 length: 15 amino acids. With 1 base clipped from V and 7 bases from J, the junction kept 9 bases outside the gene matches.

The CDR3, as DNA: TGTGCCAGCAGCCCCCAGGACAGGGCCAACACTGAAGCTTTCTTT. Its translation: CASSPQDRANTEAFF. The J gene is TRBJ1-1, the V gene TRBV4-2, with TRBD1 identical over 8 bases. This CDR3 region has 15 residues. Germline CDR1 is LGHNA and CDR2 is YNFKEQ. Trimming cost V 4 bases and J 2 bases; bases outside gene matches: 6.